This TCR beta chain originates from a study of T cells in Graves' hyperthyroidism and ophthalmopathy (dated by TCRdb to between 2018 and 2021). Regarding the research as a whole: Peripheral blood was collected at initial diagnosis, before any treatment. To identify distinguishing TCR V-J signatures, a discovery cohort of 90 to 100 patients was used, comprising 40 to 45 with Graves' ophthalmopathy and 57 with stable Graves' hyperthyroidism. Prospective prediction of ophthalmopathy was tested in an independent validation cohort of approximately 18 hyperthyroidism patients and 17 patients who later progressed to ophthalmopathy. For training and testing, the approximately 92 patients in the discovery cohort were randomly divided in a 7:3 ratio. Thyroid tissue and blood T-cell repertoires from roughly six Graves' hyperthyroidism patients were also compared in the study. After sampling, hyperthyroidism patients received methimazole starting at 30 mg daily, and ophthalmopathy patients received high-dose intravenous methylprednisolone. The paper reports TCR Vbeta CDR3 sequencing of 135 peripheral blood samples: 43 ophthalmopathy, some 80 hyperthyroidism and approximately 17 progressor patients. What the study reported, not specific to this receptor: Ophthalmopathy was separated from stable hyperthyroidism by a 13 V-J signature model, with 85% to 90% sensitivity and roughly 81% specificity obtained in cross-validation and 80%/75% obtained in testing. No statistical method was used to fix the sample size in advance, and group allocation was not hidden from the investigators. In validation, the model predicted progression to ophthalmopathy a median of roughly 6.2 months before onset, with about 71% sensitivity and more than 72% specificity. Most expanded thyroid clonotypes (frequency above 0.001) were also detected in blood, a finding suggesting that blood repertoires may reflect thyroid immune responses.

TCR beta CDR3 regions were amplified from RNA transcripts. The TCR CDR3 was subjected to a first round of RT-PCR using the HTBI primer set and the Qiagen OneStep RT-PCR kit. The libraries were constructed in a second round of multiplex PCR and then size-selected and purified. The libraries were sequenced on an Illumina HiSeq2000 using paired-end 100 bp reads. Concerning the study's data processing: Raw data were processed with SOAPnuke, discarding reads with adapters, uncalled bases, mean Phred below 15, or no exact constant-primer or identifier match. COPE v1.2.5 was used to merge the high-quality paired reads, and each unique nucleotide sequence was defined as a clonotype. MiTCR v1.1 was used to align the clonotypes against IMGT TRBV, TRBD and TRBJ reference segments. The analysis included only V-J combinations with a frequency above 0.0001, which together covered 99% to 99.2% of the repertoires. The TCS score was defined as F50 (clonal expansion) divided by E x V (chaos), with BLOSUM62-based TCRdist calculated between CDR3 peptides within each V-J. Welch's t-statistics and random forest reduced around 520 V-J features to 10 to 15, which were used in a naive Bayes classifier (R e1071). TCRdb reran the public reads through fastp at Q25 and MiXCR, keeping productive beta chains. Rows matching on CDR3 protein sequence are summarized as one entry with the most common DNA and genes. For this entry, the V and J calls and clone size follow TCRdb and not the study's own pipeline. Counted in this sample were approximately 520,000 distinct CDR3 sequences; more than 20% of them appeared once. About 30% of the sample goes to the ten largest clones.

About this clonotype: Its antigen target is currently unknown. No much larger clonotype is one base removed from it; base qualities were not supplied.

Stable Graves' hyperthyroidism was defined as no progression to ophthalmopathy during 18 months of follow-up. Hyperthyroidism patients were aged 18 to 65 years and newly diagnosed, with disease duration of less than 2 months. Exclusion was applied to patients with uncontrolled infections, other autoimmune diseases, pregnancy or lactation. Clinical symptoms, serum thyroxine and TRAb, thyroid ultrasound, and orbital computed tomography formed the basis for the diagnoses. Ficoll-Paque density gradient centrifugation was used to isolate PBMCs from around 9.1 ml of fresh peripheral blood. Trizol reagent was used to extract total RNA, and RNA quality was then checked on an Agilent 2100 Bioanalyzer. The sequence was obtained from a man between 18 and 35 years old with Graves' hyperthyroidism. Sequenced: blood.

The CDR3 corresponds to CASSATEGTSMGYTF. The DNA sequence follows: TGTGCCAGCAGTGCGACGGAGGGTACTTCTATGGGCTACACCTTC. The chain is made from TRBV6-1 and TRBJ1-2; the D gene assignment is ambiguous. There are 15 amino acids in the CDR3, from cysteine to phenylalanine inclusive. The DNA shown is the 45-base CDR3, in frame from base 1. CDR1 and CDR2, looked up from the germline V gene, are MNHNS and SASEGT. V was cut back by 4 bases and J by 8 bases, leaving a gap of 20 bases between them.